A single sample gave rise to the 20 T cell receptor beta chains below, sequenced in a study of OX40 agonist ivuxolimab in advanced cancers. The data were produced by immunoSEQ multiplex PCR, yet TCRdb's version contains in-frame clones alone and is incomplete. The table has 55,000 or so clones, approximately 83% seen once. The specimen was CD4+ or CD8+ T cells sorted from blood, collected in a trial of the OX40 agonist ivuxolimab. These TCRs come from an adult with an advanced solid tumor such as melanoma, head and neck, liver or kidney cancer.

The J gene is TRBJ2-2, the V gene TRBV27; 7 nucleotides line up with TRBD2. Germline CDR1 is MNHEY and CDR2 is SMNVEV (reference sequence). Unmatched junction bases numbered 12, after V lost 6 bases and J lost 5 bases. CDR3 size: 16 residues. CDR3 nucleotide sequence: TGTGCCAGCAGCTTAATGAGGACTAGGCGAACCGGGGAGCTGTTTTTT. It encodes CASSLMRTRRTGELFF.

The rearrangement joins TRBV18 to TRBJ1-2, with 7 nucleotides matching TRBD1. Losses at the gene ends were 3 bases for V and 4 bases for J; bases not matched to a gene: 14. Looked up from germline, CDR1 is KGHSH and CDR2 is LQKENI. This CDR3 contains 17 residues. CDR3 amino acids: CASSPTKGQLTGYGYTF. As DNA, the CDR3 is TGTGCCAGCTCACCTACAAAGGGACAGCTGACAGGCTATGGCTACACCTTC. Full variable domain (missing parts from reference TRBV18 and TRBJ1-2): NAGVMQNPRHLVRRRGQEARLRCSPMKGHSHVYWYRQLPEEGLKFMVYLQKENIIDESGMPKERFSAEFPKEGPSILRIQQVVRGDSAAYFCASSPTKGQLTGYGYTFGSGTRLTVV.

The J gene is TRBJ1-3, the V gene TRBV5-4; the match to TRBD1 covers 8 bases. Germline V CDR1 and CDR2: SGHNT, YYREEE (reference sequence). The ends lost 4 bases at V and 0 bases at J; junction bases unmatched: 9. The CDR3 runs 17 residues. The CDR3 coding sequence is TGTGCCAGCAGCAGGACAGGGAACCAGCTCTCTGGAAACACCATATATTTT. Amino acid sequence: CASSRTGNQLSGNTIYF. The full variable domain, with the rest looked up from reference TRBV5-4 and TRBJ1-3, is ETGVTQSPTHLIKTRGQQVTLRCSSQSGHNTVSWYQQALGQGPQFIFQYYREEENGRGNFPPRFSGLQFPNYSSELNVNALELDDSALYLCASSRTGNQLSGNTIYFGEGSWLTVV.

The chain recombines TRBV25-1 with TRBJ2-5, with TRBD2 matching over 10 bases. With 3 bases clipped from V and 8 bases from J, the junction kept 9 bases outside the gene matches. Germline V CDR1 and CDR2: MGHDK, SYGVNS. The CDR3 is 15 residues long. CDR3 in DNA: TGTGCCAGCAGTGACCCCAGGACTAGCGGCTTAACCCAGTACTTC. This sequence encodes CASSDPRTSGLTQYF.

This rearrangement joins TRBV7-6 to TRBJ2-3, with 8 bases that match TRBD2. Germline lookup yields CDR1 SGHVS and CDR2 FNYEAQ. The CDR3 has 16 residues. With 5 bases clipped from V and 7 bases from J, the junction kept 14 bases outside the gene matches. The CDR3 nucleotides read TGTGCCAGCAGCCCCCTTAGCGGGAACACCTGGCATACGCAGTATTTT. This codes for CASSPLSGNTWHTQYF.

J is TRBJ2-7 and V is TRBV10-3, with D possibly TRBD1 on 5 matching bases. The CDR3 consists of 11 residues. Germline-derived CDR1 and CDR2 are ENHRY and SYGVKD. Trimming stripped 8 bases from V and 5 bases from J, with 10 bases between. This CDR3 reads CAIAGHNEQYF. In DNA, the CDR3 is TGTGCCATCGCTGGACACAACGAGCAGTACTTC.

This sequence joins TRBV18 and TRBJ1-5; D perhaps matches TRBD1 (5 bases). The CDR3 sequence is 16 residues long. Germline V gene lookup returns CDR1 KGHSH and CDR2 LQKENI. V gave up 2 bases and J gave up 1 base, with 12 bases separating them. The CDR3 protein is CASSPDATASNQPQHF. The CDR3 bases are TGTGCCAGCTCACCAGATGCGACAGCCAGCAATCAGCCCCAGCATTTT.

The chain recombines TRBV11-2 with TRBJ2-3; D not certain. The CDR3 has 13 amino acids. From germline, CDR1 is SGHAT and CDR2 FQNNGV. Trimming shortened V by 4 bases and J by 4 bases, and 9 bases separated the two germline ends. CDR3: CASSYQLADTQYF. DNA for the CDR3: TGTGCCAGCAGCTACCAACTGGCAGATACGCAGTATTTT.

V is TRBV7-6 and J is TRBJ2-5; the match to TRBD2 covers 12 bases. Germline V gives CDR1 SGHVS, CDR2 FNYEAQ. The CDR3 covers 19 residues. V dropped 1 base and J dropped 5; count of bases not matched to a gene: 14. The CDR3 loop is CASSLDHWTSGIRTETQYF. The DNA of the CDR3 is TGTGCCAGCAGCTTAGACCACTGGACTAGCGGGATTCGTACGGAGACCCAGTACTTC.

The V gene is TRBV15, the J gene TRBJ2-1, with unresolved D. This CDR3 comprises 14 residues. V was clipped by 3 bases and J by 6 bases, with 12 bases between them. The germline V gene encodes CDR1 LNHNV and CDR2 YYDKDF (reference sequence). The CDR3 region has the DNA TGTGCCACCAGCAGTGGGCTACCGGGCAATGAGCAGTTCTTC. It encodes CATSSGLPGNEQFF.

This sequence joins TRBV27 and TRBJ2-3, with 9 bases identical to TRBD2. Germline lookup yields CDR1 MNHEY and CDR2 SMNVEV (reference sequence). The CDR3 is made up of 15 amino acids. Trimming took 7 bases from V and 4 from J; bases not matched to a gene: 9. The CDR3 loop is CASNSKAGGADTQYF. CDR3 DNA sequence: TGTGCCAGCAACAGTAAAGCGGGAGGCGCAGATACGCAGTATTTT.

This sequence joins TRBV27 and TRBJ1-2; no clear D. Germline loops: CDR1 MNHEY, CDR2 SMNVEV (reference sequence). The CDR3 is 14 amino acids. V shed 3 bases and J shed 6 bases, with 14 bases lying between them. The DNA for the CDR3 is TGTGCCAGCAGTTTCTGGAAACAAGGGAATGGCTACACCTTC. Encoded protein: CASSFWKQGNGYTF.

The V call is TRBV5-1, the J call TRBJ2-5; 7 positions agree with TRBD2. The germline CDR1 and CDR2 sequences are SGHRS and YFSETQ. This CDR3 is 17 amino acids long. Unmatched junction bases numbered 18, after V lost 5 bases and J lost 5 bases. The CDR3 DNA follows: TGCGCCAGCAGTTGGCCATCCGTGGGAGGGCCGTCGGAGACCCAGTACTTC. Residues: CASSWPSVGGPSETQYF.

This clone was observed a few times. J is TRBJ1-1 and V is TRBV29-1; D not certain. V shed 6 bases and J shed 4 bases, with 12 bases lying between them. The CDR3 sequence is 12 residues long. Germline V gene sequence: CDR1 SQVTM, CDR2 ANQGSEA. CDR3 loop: CSVGEWGTEAFF. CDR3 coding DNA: TGCAGCGTCGGAGAATGGGGCACTGAAGCTTTCTTT.

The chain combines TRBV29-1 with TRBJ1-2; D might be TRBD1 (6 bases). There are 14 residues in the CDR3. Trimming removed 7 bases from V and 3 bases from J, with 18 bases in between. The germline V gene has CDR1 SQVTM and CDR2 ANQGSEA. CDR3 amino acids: CSDERTGFYYGYTF. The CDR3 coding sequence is TGCAGCGACGAAAGAACAGGGTTTTACTATGGCTACACCTTC.

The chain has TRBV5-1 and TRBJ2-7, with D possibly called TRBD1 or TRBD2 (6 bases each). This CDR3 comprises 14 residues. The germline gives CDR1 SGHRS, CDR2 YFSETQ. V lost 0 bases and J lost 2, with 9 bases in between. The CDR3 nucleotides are TGCGCCAGCAGCTTGGGGGGGGCGACCTACGAGCAGTACTTC. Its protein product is CASSLGGATYEQYF.

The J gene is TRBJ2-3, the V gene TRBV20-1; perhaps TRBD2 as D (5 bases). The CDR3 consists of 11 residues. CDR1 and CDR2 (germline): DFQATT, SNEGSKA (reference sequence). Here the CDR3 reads CSLLVVDTQYF. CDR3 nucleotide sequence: TGCAGCCTACTAGTTGTAGATACGCAGTATTTT.

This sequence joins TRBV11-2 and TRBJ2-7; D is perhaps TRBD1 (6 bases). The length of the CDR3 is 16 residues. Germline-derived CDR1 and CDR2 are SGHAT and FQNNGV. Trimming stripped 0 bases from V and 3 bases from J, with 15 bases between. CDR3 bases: TGTGCCAGCAGCTTAGATCGTCAGGGGATCAACTACGAGCAGTACTTC. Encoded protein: CASSLDRQGINYEQYF.

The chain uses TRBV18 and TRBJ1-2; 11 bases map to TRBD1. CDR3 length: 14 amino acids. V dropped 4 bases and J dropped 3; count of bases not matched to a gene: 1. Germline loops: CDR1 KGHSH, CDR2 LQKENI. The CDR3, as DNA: TGTGCCAGCTCACGGGACAGGGGGGACTATGGCTACACCTTC. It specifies CASSRDRGDYGYTF. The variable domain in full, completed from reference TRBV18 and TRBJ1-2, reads NAGVMQNPRHLVRRRGQEARLRCSPMKGHSHVYWYRQLPEEGLKFMVYLQKENIIDESGMPKERFSAEFPKEGPSILRIQQVVRGDSAAYFCASSRDRGDYGYTFGSGTRLTVV.

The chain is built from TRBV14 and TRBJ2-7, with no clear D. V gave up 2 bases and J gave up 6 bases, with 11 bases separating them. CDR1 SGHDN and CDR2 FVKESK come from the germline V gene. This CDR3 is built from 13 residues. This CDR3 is CASSQLGFREQYF. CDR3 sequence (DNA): TGTGCCAGCAGCCAATTGGGGTTTCGCGAGCAGTACTTC.